Listed here is a single T cell receptor (beta chain). The data derive from a study of monozygotic twins with inflammatory bowel disease. CDR3 length equals 12 residues. Germline V gene data show CDR1 as SGHRS and CDR2 as YFSETQ. TCRdb reprocessed the 5' RACE reads, with one entry per CDR3 protein and no DNA. Here the sample table reports 440,000 or so distinct CDR3 sequences. The V call is TRBV5-1, the J call TRBJ2-7. The sequenced material came from blood. The source is a human donor with ulcerative colitis or Crohn's disease, or a healthy co-twin of an affected twin (not recorded which). The CDR3 sequence is CASSLSVNEQYF.